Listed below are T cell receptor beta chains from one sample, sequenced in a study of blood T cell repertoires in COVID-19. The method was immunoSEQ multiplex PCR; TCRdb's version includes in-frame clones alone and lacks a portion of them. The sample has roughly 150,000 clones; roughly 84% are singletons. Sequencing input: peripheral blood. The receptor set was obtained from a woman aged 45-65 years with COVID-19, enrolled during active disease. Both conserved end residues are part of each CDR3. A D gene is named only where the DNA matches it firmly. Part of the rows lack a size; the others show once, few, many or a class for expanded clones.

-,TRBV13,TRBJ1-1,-,TGTGCCAGCAGCTTAGAGGGGCGTCGCGCTGAAGCTTTCTTT,CASSLEGRRAEAFF
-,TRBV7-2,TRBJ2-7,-,TGTGCCAGCAGCTTAGCGGGTCGCGGGACAGCCTACGAGCAGTACTTC,CASSLAGRGTAYEQYF
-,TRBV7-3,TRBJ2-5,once,TGTGCCAGCAGTCACGGAGGCCAACAAGAGACCCAGTACTTC,CASSHGGQQETQYF
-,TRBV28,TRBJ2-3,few,TGTGCCAGCAGTTCCCCCGTTAGACTAATTAGCACAGATACGCAGTATTTT,CASSSPVRLISTDTQYF
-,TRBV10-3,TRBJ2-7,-,TGTGCCATCAGTGAGAGACAGCAGGGCCAGGCCTACGAGCAGTACTTC,CAISERQQGQAYEQYF
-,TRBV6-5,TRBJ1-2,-,TGTGCCAGCAGTTCGTCGGGGGGGTCGATCTATGGCTACACCTTC,CASSSSGGSIYGYTF
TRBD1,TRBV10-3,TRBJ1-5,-,TGTGCCATCAGTACAACGGACAGGGCCAATCAGCCCCAGCATTTT,CAISTTDRANQPQHF
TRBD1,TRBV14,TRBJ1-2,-,TGTGCCAGCAGCCAAGCGGGACAGGGAAGGTATGGCTACACCTTC,CASSQAGQGRYGYTF
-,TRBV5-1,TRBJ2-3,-,TGCGCCAGCAGCTTCCTCGAGGGATTTGAGGCAGATACGCAGTATTTT,CASSFLEGFEADTQYF
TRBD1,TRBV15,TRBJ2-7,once,TGTGCCACCAGCAGAGGGGACAGGGTCGAGCAGTACTTC,CATSRGDRVEQYF
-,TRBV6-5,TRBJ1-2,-,TGTGCCAGTTCGACAGTAGCTAACTATGGCTACACCTTC,CASSTVANYGYTF
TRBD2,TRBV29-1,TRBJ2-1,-,TGCAGCGTTGCTGGACTAGCGGGGATGAATGAGCAGTTCTTC,CSVAGLAGMNEQFF
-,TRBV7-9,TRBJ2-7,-,TGTGCCAGCAGCTTAGATATCCAGGCCTACGAGCAGTACTTC,CASSLDIQAYEQYF
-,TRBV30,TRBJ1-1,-,TGTGCCTGGAGTGTATTCACAAGATCGAACACTGAAGCTTTCTTT,CAWSVFTRSNTEAFF
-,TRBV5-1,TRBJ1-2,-,TGCGCCAGCAGCTTGGAAGCGGCGGGAGGCTACACCTTC,CASSLEAAGGYTF
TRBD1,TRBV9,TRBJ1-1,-,TGTGCCAGCAGCGGGGCGACAGGGGTGACCACTGAAGCTTTCTTT,CASSGATGVTTEAFF
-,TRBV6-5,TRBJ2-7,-,TGTGCCAGCATGGCGGGTCAGAGCTCCTACGAGCAGTACTTC,CASMAGQSSYEQYF
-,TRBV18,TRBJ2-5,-,TGTGCCAGCTCCCCCCAAAGGGCAGGGCGAAAAGAGACCCAGTACTTC,CASSPQRAGRKETQYF
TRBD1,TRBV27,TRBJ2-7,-,TGTGCCAGCAGTTACCGGGACAGGGCCTACGAGCAGTACTTC,CASSYRDRAYEQYF
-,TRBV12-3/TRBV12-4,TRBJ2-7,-,TGTGCCAGCAGTTTTCTAGGTAGTCCTTCGGACTTC,CASSFLGSPSDF
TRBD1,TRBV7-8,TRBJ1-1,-,TGTGCCAGCAGCTTACGGGACAGGAACACTGAAGCTTTCTTT,CASSLRDRNTEAFF
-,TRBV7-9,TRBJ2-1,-,TGTGCCAGCAGCTTTAGCAACGAGCAGTTCTTC,CASSFSNEQFF
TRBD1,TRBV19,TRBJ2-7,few,TGTGCCAGTAGGGCACAGGGGACCTACGAGCAGTACTTC,CASRAQGTYEQYF
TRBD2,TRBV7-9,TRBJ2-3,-,TGTGCCAGCAGCCACCAAGCGGGGGACGATACGCAGTATTTT,CASSHQAGDDTQYF
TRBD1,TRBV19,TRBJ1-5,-,TGTGCCAGTAGTATCGGGACAGGGGGCAATCAGCCCCAGCATTTT,CASSIGTGGNQPQHF
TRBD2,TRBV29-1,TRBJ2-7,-,TGCAGCGTTGAACTAGCGGGAGATTACGAGCAGTACTTC,CSVELAGDYEQYF
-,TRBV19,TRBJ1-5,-,TGTGCCAGTAGTATAGCTCTAGGACAGATAAACAATCAGCCCCAGCATTTT,CASSIALGQINNQPQHF
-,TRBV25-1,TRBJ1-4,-,TGTGCCAGCAGCCCTCGAAACTATAATGAAAAACTGTTTTTT,CASSPRNYNEKLFF
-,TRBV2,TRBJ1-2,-,TGTGCCAGCAGTGAAAGACAGTACGGCTACACCTTC,CASSERQYGYTF
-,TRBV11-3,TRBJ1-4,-,TGTGCCAGCAGCTTCCAATTCAATGAAAAACTGTTTTTT,CASSFQFNEKLFF
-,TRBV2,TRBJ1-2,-,TGTGCCAGCAGTGTACAGGGAGACTATGGCTACACCTTC,CASSVQGDYGYTF
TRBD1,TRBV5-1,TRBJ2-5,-,TGCGCCAGCAGTCGGACCGGGACAGTCGGGGAGACCCAGTACTTC,CASSRTGTVGETQYF
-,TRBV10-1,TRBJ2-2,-,TGCGCCAGCTCTGGTGTCGGGACACGGGGGAACACCGGGGAGCTGTTTTTT,CASSGVGTRGNTGELFF
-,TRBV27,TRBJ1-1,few,TGTGCCAGCAGCTTGGGGCACCCGAACACTGAAGCTTTCTTT,CASSLGHPNTEAFF
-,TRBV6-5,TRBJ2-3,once,TGTGCCAGCAGAGCCAGGGACTTGACAGATACGCAGTATTTT,CASRARDLTDTQYF
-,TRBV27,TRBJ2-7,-,TGTGCCAGCAGCGGGTCACTCTCCTACGAGCAGTACTTC,CASSGSLSYEQYF
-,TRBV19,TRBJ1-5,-,TGTGCCAGCAAAAAAGCCGGGGTGGATCAGCCCCAGCATTTT,CASKKAGVDQPQHF
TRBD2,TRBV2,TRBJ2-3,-,TGTGCCAGCAGTTTTAGGACTAGCGGGGGCACAGATACGCAGTATTTT,CASSFRTSGGTDTQYF
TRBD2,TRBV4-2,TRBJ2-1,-,TGTGCCAGCAGCCAACCTAGCGGGGGGGCTAATGAGCAGTTCTTC,CASSQPSGGANEQFF
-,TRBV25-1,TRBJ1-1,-,TGTGCCAGCAGTGAATCTTACTCCTCCAACGGGATAACTGAAGCTTTCTTT,CASSESYSSNGITEAFF
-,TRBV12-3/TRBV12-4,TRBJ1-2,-,TGTGCCAGCAGTTTAGTGGACACAGGCTACACCTTC,CASSLVDTGYTF
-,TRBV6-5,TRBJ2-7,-,TGTGCCAGCAGAACAGGGAGCTCCTACGAGCAGTACTTC,CASRTGSSYEQYF
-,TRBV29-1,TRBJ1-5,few,TGCAGCGTCTGGGCAGGGGGCAATCAGCCCCAGCATTTT,CSVWAGGNQPQHF
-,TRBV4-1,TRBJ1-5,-,TGCGCCAGCAGCCAAGAAACATGGAGCAATCAGCCCCAGCATTTT,CASSQETWSNQPQHF
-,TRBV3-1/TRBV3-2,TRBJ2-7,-,TGTGCCAGCAGCCAAGCCGGGGAGCAGTACTTC,CASSQAGEQYF
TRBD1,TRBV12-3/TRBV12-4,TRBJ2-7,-,TGTGCCAGCAGCCGGGACAGGTCCTACGAGCAGTACTTC,CASSRDRSYEQYF
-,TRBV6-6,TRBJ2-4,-,TGTGCCAGCAGTCAAGGGGATCTAGCCAAAAACATTCAGTACTTC,CASSQGDLAKNIQYF
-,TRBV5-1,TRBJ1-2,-,TGCGCCAGCAGCCAGGAACTGGGGGCGAAGTCTGGCTACACCTTC,CASSQELGAKSGYTF
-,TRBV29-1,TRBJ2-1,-,TGCAGCGTTGAAGTACAGAACTACAATGAGCAGTTCTTC,CSVEVQNYNEQFF
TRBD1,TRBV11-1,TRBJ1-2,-,TGTGCCAGCAGCCAAGACAGGGAAGATGGCTACACCTTC,CASSQDREDGYTF
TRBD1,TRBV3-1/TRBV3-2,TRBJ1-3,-,TGTGCCAGCAGCCAATACCTCCGGACAGGAGCAAACTCTGGAAACACCATATATTTT,CASSQYLRTGANSGNTIYF
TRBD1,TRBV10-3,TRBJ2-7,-,TGTGCCATCCGAGGGGGACAGGGGCCCTACGAGCAGTACTTC,CAIRGGQGPYEQYF
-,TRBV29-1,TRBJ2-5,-,TGCAGCGTTGAATTCAGGGGCAAGGGTGCGGAGACCCAGTACTTC,CSVEFRGKGAETQYF
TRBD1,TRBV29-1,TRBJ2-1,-,TGCAGCGTTGAAAAGGGACAGGGGACTAGTGAGCAGTTCTTC,CSVEKGQGTSEQFF
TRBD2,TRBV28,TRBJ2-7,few,TGTGCCAGCAATCCCGGGACTAGCGGCTCCTACGAGCAGTACTTC,CASNPGTSGSYEQYF
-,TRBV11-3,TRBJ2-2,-,TGTGCCAGCAGCCCCCCGGCAGGGGATGTGCACGGGGAGCTGTTTTTT,CASSPPAGDVHGELFF
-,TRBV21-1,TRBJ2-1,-,TGTGCCAGCAGCCAATGCACGGGTGTTGCTAGCGGGGGGGACAATGAGCAGTTCTTC,CASSQCTGVASGGDNEQFF
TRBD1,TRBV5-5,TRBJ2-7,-,TGTGCCAGCAGCTCACAGGGGAGTAGCTACTCCTACGAGCAGTACTTC,CASSSQGSSYSYEQYF
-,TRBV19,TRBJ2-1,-,TGTGCCAGTAGTATCCCCCTGGGGCCACCTGAGCAGTTCTTC,CASSIPLGPPEQFF
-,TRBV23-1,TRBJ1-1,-,TGCGCCAGCAGTCAAGACTTGAACACTGAAGCTTTCTTT,CASSQDLNTEAFF